These T cell receptor beta chains were read from a single sample in a study of blood T cell repertoires in COVID-19. Using immunoSEQ multiplex PCR, the repertoire was profiled, and TCRdb retains in-frame clones only, with some absent. Counted here are some 99,000 clones, about 80% occurring once; the ten biggest clones make up 24%. Sequencing used peripheral blood. The source of these receptors is a man in his 70s with acute or convalescent COVID-19. Both conserved end residues are part of each CDR3. The D gene is left open where the match is weak. Not every row has a clone size; where given, it reads once, few, many or a size class.

v_call	d_call	j_call	cdr3_length	clone_size	cdr3_nt	cdr3_aa
TRBV6-5	NA	TRBJ1-2	13	few	TGTGCCAGTCAAATGGGGGGGAACTATGGCTACACCTTC	CASQMGGNYGYTF
TRBV19	TRBD2	TRBJ2-1	15	NA	TGTGCCAGTGAGTTAGGGCTAGCGGGAGTAAGTGAGCAGTTCTTC	CASELGLAGVSEQFF
TRBV15	TRBD1	TRBJ1-3	15	NA	TGTGCCACCAGCAGAGCCCCGGGACAGGGAAACACCATATATTTT	CATSRAPGQGNTIYF
TRBV28	NA	TRBJ1-1	14	NA	TGTGCCAGCAGTCCCCGGGGGAGGGACACTGAAGCTTTCTTT	CASSPRGRDTEAFF
TRBV28	TRBD1	TRBJ2-1	13	NA	TGTGCCAGCACCTATGGGACAGACAATGAGCAGTTCTTC	CASTYGTDNEQFF
TRBV28	TRBD2	TRBJ2-7	16	NA	TGTGCCAGCACCCTCGGACTAGCGGGAAGGCGCTACGAGCAGTACTTC	CASTLGLAGRRYEQYF
TRBV7-2	NA	TRBJ2-5	16	NA	TGTGCCAGCAGTTTGGGCGCGCGGGCGGGACAGGAGACCCAGTACTTC	CASSLGARAGQETQYF
TRBV30	NA	TRBJ2-5	13	few	TGTGCCTGGAGTGCTCTAGCGCAAGAGACCCAGTACTTC	CAWSALAQETQYF
TRBV18	NA	TRBJ2-7	13	NA	TGTGCCAGCTCACCTACGACAGGCTTCGAGCAGTACTTC	CASSPTTGFEQYF
TRBV3-1/TRBV3-2	TRBD1	TRBJ1-2	15	NA	TGTGCCAGCAGCCACCGGACAGGGGCGGGTTATGGCTACACCTTC	CASSHRTGAGYGYTF
TRBV6-2/TRBV6-3	TRBD2	TRBJ2-5	16	once	TGTGCCAGCAGTTACACTACGAGCGGGGGCCCTGGGACCCAGTACTTC	CASSYTTSGGPGTQYF
TRBV4-3	NA	TRBJ2-5	13	NA	TGCGCCAGCAGCCAAGACACTCAAGAGACCCAGTACTTC	CASSQDTQETQYF
TRBV27	TRBD1	TRBJ2-7	16	NA	TGTGCCAGCAGGGGGACAGGGGGTTTGGGGACCTACGAGCAGTACTTC	CASRGTGGLGTYEQYF
TRBV29-1	NA	TRBJ2-1	8	NA	TGCAGTACAGAATATAGACTCTTC	CSTEYRLF
TRBV3-1/TRBV3-2	TRBD2	TRBJ2-5	16	NA	TGTGCCAGCAGCCGGGGACTAGCGGGAGAAGGAGAGACCCAGTACTTC	CASSRGLAGEGETQYF
TRBV5-1	TRBD1	TRBJ2-7	16	NA	TGCGCCAGCAGCTTGGGACAGGGCATAATAACCTACGAGCAGTACTTC	CASSLGQGIITYEQYF
TRBV19	NA	TRBJ1-4	14	NA	TGTGCCAGTAGTATAGGTCTGCGGCGGGAAAAACTGTTTTTT	CASSIGLRREKLFF
TRBV19	NA	TRBJ2-7	13	NA	TGTGCCAGTAGTATTCAGATTGGTTACGAGCAGTACTTC	CASSIQIGYEQYF
TRBV7-9	NA	TRBJ1-3	13	NA	TGTGCCAGCAGCCTGTTCTCTGGAAACACCATATATTTT	CASSLFSGNTIYF
TRBV2	TRBD1	TRBJ2-7	15	NA	TGTGCCAGTTACACACCGGGACAGGGCTCCTACGAGCAGTACTTC	CASYTPGQGSYEQYF
TRBV11-3	NA	TRBJ2-6	13	once	TGTGCCAGCAGCGTGAGAGGGGCCAACGTCCTGACTTTC	CASSVRGANVLTF
TRBV19	NA	TRBJ2-7	13	few	TGTGCCAGTAGTATTCCGGGTTACGGCGAGCAGTACTTC	CASSIPGYGEQYF
TRBV6-2/TRBV6-3	NA	TRBJ1-1	15	NA	TGTGCCAGCAGTTGGCTGGGGGGTGGGAACACTGAAGCTTTCTTT	CASSWLGGGNTEAFF
TRBV4-1	TRBD2	TRBJ2-1	17	NA	TGCGCCAGCAGCCAAGGGGTAGGCCTAGCGGGGTCGGATGAGCAGTTCTTC	CASSQGVGLAGSDEQFF
TRBV15	TRBD2	TRBJ2-1	15	NA	TGTGCCACCAGCGGCGGACTAGCTCCATACAATGAGCAGTTCTTC	CATSGGLAPYNEQFF
TRBV5-4	TRBD1	TRBJ2-7	16	NA	TGTGCCAGCAGCCGAGCATATACCGGGACAGCCTACGAGCAGTACTTC	CASSRAYTGTAYEQYF
TRBV30	NA	TRBJ2-5	13	NA	TGTGCCTGCCAATACAGGGTATGGGAGACCCAGTACTTC	CACQYRVWETQYF
TRBV11-3	NA	TRBJ1-1	15	NA	TGTGCCAGCAGCCCCACGGGTGGGAGCAGCACTGAAGCTTTCTTT	CASSPTGGSSTEAFF
TRBV6-1	NA	TRBJ2-1	12	NA	TGTGCCAGCAGTGAAGGGTGGGGCGCTTCGATCTTC	CASSEGWGASIF
TRBV27	TRBD1	TRBJ2-5	16	NA	TGTGCCAGCAGACAGAACAGGGGGCGCTTCGAGGAGACCCAGTACTTC	CASRQNRGRFEETQYF
TRBV5-1	TRBD2	TRBJ2-1	15	NA	TGCGCCAGCAGCTTGTGGCTAGCGGAGCCTAATGAGCAGTTCTTC	CASSLWLAEPNEQFF
TRBV9	NA	TRBJ2-1	16	NA	TGTGCCAGCAGCGTAGAGGGGACTTGGGCCGGGCATGAGCAGTTCTTC	CASSVEGTWAGHEQFF
TRBV27	TRBD2	TRBJ2-2	17	NA	TGTGCCAGCAGTTACTCGACTAGCGGGATTACGGGCGGGGAGCTGTTTTTT	CASSYSTSGITGGELFF
TRBV14	NA	TRBJ1-4	15	few	TGTGCCAGCAGCCCGACAGGTCTTAGAGGCGAAAAACTGTTTTTT	CASSPTGLRGEKLFF
TRBV14	TRBD1	TRBJ1-1	13	NA	TGTGCCACCAGCACCGGACAGGGGAGGACAGCTTTCTTT	CATSTGQGRTAFF
TRBV27	TRBD1	TRBJ2-7	15	once	TGTGCCAGCAGCCTGACAGGGGGCCGGGCCTACGAGCAGTACTTC	CASSLTGGRAYEQYF
TRBV7-8	NA	TRBJ1-6	15	NA	TGTGCCAGCAGCTTCACAGGGACCTATAATTCACCCCTCCACTTT	CASSFTGTYNSPLHF
TRBV24-1	NA	TRBJ2-2	17	NA	TGTGCCACCAGTGACCCGAGGCAGGGTCGGAGCACCGGGGAGCTGTTTTTT	CATSDPRQGRSTGELFF
TRBV10-3	TRBD2	TRBJ2-1	15	NA	TGTGCCACTACTCCCGGGACTAGATCCTACAATGAGCAGTTCTTC	CATTPGTRSYNEQFF
TRBV5-4	NA	TRBJ2-3	14	NA	TGTGCCAGCAGCATTCGGGACAACACAGATACGCAGTATTTT	CASSIRDNTDTQYF
TRBV9	NA	TRBJ1-5	17	once	TGTGCCAGCAGTCCAACGGGGGGGACCGTGGGCGATCAGCCCCAGCATTTT	CASSPTGGTVGDQPQHF
TRBV29-1	NA	TRBJ1-1	13	NA	TGCAGCGTTTCCCAGGTGACGAACACTGAAGCTTTCTTT	CSVSQVTNTEAFF
TRBV28	TRBD1	TRBJ1-4	15	NA	TGTGCCAGCAGTATCGGGACAGGCAAAGATGAAAAACTGTTTTTT	CASSIGTGKDEKLFF
TRBV19	TRBD1	TRBJ2-7	15	NA	TGTGCCAGTAGTATATTTGGGACAGTAGACTACGAGCAGTACTTC	CASSIFGTVDYEQYF
TRBV5-1	NA	TRBJ2-7	14	NA	TGCGCCAGCAGCTTCGGTGGAGCGGGCGACGAGCAGTACTTC	CASSFGGAGDEQYF
TRBV27	TRBD2	TRBJ2-1	15	few	TGTGCCAGCAGCCTACTAGCGGCCTCCTACAATGAGCAGTTCTTC	CASSLLAASYNEQFF
TRBV19	NA	TRBJ1-4	13	NA	TGTGCCAGTAGTCCGTGGACTCGCGAAAAACTGTTTTTT	CASSPWTREKLFF
TRBV2	NA	TRBJ2-5	10	NA	TGTGCCAGCAGGCAGGAGACCCAGTACTTC	CASRQETQYF
TRBV6-6	TRBD2	TRBJ2-7	19	NA	TGTGCCAGCAGTCAGTCAGTGGGCGGGAGGTTTGCCGGCCTCTACGAGCAGTACTTC	CASSQSVGGRFAGLYEQYF
TRBV5-8	NA	TRBJ1-1	15	NA	TGTGCCAGCAGCCCGCACACCCAAGTAAACACTGAAGCTTTCTTT	CASSPHTQVNTEAFF
TRBV5-4	NA	TRBJ2-5	14	once	TGTGCCAGCAAAGAGGAGATAAACCAAGAGACCCAGTACTTC	CASKEEINQETQYF
TRBV9	TRBD2	TRBJ2-3	16	NA	TGTGCCAGCAGCGTCGGACTAGCGGTCCTCACAGATACGCAGTATTTT	CASSVGLAVLTDTQYF
TRBV5-6	NA	TRBJ2-5	13	NA	TGTGCCAGCAGCATGCAGGGGCAAGAGACCCAGTACTTC	CASSMQGQETQYF
TRBV11-2	NA	TRBJ1-4	16	NA	TGTGCCAGCAGCTCCAGAGGAAATTCGATCGGTGAAAAACTGTTTTTT	CASSSRGNSIGEKLFF
TRBV5-6	NA	TRBJ2-7	14	many	TGTGCCAGCAGCTTCGGAGTAGGGGTCCACGAGCAGTACTTC	CASSFGVGVHEQYF